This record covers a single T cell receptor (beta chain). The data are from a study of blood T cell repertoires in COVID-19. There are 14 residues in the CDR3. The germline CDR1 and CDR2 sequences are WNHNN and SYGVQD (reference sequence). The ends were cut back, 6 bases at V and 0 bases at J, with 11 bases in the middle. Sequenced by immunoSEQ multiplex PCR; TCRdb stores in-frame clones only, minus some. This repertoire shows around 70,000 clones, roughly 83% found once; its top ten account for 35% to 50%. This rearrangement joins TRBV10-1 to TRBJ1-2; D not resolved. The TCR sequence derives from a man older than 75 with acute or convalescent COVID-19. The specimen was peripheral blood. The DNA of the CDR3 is TGCGCCAGCAGAGCGGACGGCTCTAACTATGGCTACACCTTC. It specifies CASRADGSNYGYTF.